Here is one T cell receptor beta chain with its context. It has no known antigen specificity. Within one base of it there is no much larger clone, and no base qualities were kept. The data belong to a study of shared clonotypes between healthy human individuals (dated by TCRdb to the early 2020s). Looking at the study overall: Three men and a couple of women, aged 18 to 49 years, made up the cohort. To increase sequencing depth and limit assay-specific biases, TCR repertoire library preparation and sequencing were carried out by different laboratories using diverse techniques. Leukapheresis yielded between about 0.8 and 8.9 billion PBMCs per donor. For each donor, CD4 naive and CD4 memory were each run on three plates, CD8 naive on two plates, and CD8 memory on one plate. To estimate repertoire size and how much clonotype sharing occurs between individuals, the study deeply sequenced the blood TCR repertoires of a handful of healthy adults.

The CDR3 spans 17 residues, from the cysteine through the phenylalanine. The DNA shown is the 51-base CDR3, in frame from base 1. Trimming accounts for 7 bases at V and 2 bases at J, while the number of junction bases matched to no gene is 13. The germline V gene gives CDR1 as SGHRS and CDR2 as YFSETQ. Results the study describes overall, beyond this receptor: Sampling was limited to blood, and TCR repertoires in tissue likely differ from TCR repertoires in blood. Incomplete sequencing was indicated by rarefaction of sorted-subset datasets, despite the large sequencing depth. The genetic and exposure-history diversity represented was limited by the small number of donors. When a handful of donors were compared, the shared fraction of clonotypes was about 5% for naive CD4, around 4% for naive CD8, 2.3% for memory CD4, and under 0.5% for memory CD8. Pairwise subsampling led to the expectation that sequencing depth would affect the degree of clonotype sharing among donors. Estimated clonotype richness was generally larger for naive than for memory subsets. Compared with non-shared clonotypes, the clonotypes found in all four sorted-subset donors had higher generation probabilities.

Donors were healthy HIV-negative adults with no recently reported acute infections or vaccinations. Every donor was a Caucasian adult residing in Nashville, Tennessee, USA. CD4+ T cells were enriched by magnetic negative selection, after which naive cells were positively selected on CD45RA and the negative fraction was taken as the memory subset. Blood was obtained by leukapheresis, after which PBMCs were separated by Ficoll-Histopaque density gradient centrifugation and cryopreserved in liquid nitrogen vapor phase. Analytical flow cytometry was used to check the purity and quantity of each magnetically sorted T cell population. Each sorted fraction had its genomic DNA isolated and then quantified by UV absorbance on a Nanodrop 2000c. TCR CDR3 regions were amplified from genomic DNA by multiplex PCR using the deep immunoSEQ assay. Extracted genomic DNA from each cell subset was spread evenly across all wells of several immunoSEQ 96-well plates, with each plate serving as a replicate. For sorted subsets, each replicate PCR was loaded with 200 ng genomic DNA, equivalent to 25,000 to 35,000 T cell genomes. The purified libraries were quantified using a Qubit 3.0 fluorometer, sized with a Bioanalyzer 2100, and then quantified again using the KAPA Library Quantification kit. Every immunoSEQ 96-well plate was sequenced on a dedicated single-read 150-cycle Illumina NextSeq 550 flow cell. The study's processing was this. Because the immunoSEQ output included only junctional sequences and no quality scores, the filtering could not be the same as the filtering used for full-length reads. Sequences were annotated with PyIR, a Python wrapper for IgBLAST v1.9, using IMGT germline references to assign V/J genes and CDR3. Reads were removed for weak V/J assignments (E-value above 1e-6), missing CDR3, stop codons, out-of-frame junctions, or ambiguous translated residues. A V3J clonotype was defined by an identical inferred V gene, J gene, and CDR3 amino acid sequence. The percentage overlap between two repertoires was calculated by dividing the number of shared unique clonotypes by the size of the smaller repertoire. RTK rarefaction, the Chao1 estimator, and Recon v2.1 estimates of unobserved clonotypes were used to assess repertoire richness. OLGA was used to compute generation probabilities for all TCRbeta clonotypes that the gDNA method yielded from a handful of donors. Here the immuneACCESS table is served through TCRdb, limited to in-frame sequences with V and J called. Missing clones are a known gap in these copies; in checked studies unresolved V genes cover under half, and the rest lacks a known reason. V and J calls and clone size are copied from that table; D and trimming were computed from the DNA. Here the sample has about 2,500,000 clones; over 85% occur a single time. The ten largest clones represent about 0.13% of the sample.

The TCR was taken from a man aged 18-30 years in good health. The sequence joins TRBV5-1 to TRBJ2-7, with TRBD2 identical over 12 junction bases. The specimen was naive CD4+ T cells sorted from blood. Reading the label with the study, this specimen's cell subset or site is: CD45RA+ positively selected. CDR3 loop: CASSLLAGGPSTYEQYF. In nucleotide form, the sequence is TGCGCCAGCTCGCTACTAGCGGGGGGCCCTTCCACCTACGAGCAGTACTTC.